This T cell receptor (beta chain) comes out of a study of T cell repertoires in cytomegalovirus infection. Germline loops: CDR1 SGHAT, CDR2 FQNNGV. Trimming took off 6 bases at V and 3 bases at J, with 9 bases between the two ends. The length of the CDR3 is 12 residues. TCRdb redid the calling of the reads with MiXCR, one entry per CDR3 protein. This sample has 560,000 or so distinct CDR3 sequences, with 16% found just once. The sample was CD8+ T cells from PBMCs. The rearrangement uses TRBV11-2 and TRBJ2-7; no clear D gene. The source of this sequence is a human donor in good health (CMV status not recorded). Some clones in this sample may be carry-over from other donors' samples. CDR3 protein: CASRLSVYEQYF. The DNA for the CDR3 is TGTGCCAGCAGATTATCGGTCTACGAGCAGTACTTC.